The present TCR beta chain was sequenced within a study of cytomegalovirus exposure and HLA in healthy donors. This clone was counted between two and nine times. In the PCR, 60 Vbeta and 13 Jbeta primers were used. The assay was immunoSEQ multiplex PCR, and TCRdb's table has in-frame clones only and misses some. The data show tens of thousands of clones, with 65% to 75% seen just once and approximately 9% held by the top ten. Germline V gene sequence: CDR1 SGHRS, CDR2 YFSETQ. CDR3 length: 15 residues. Trimming removed 0 bases from V and 5 bases from J; junction bases left unmatched: 7. The source of this sequence is a man aged 35-49 years in good health and CMV-seropositive. Sequencing used PBMCs. This sequence joins TRBV5-1 and TRBJ2-5; 7 positions agree with TRBD2. DNA of the CDR3: TGCGCCAGCAGCTTGGCCAGCGGGGTGGTGGAGACCCAGTACTTC. Translating gives CASSLASGVVETQYF.